The clone carrying this T cell receptor (beta chain) was found a few times. The target antigen is unknown. Primers included in the PCR were 60 Vbeta and 13 Jbeta primers. Sequencing was performed with immunoSEQ multiplex PCR; in TCRdb, only in-frame clones are kept and a portion is missing. The sample includes under 150,000 clones, approximately 64% of them seen just once. The data originate from a study of cytomegalovirus exposure and HLA in healthy donors. This CDR3 is 13 amino acids long. V lost 4 bases and J lost 4, with 10 bases in between. Germline CDR1 is MGHRA and CDR2 is YSYEKL. General study results and limits: Most TCR sequences were seen very rarely across donors, but some public TCRs occurred in many.

The V call is TRBV4-1, the J call TRBJ1-1, with TRBD1 as a possible D gene (6 bases). What was sequenced was PBMCs. The receptor comes from a woman aged 40 to 50 in good health and CMV-seronegative. CDR3: CASSLQGPTEAFF. DNA for the CDR3: TGCGCCAGCAGCCTCCAGGGGCCCACTGAAGCTTTCTTT.